This TCR beta chain was recovered during a study of T-cell reconstitution after alpha-beta-depleted transplantation in children. The TCRbeta library incorporated unique molecular identifiers. TCRdb re-derived calls from the PCR reads in MiXCR, one entry per CDR3 protein. This table holds around 380,000 distinct CDR3 sequences, 11% found once. The CDR3 contains 15 residues. Germline V gives CDR1 SGHRS, CDR2 YFSETQ. Trimming took 4 bases from V and 3 from J, leaving 16 bases between them. The TCR sequence derives from a human donor who donated a stem cell graft to a child with acute myeloid leukemia. This chain uses TRBV5-1 with TRBJ2-5; D may be TRBD1 (6 bases). The sequencing used PBMCs from the stem cell graft donor, collected from the stem cell graft. The CDR3 DNA reads as TGCGCCAGCAGCACTGGACAGCGCACAAAAGAGACCCAGTACTTC. This gives the protein CASSTGQRTKETQYF.